This T cell receptor beta chain was identified during a study of blood T cell repertoires in COVID-19. Across the study: Specimens from acute and convalescent COVID-19 originated in the United States, Italy and Spain. Sources were T cells, B-cell-depleted T cells, or PBMCs; the material itself was cDNA or gDNA.

Trimming pared 2 bases from V and 3 bases from J, leaving 7 bases between. The CDR3 extends over 14 amino acids. The germline CDR1 and CDR2 sequences are LNHDA and SQIVND (reference sequence). Under the authors' procedure: Using reference gene primer amplification, nucleated cell counts were estimated. Clones were sequenced by immunoSEQ multiplex PCR, and TCRdb holds only the in-frame ones, with some missing. Clone size and V and J calls were adopted from that table, with D and trimming inferred from the DNA. This sample has 100,000 to 150,000 clones, with about four fifths found just once. The sequencing sample was made of peripheral blood. The chain uses TRBV19 and TRBJ2-2; unclear D gene. The origin of this receptor is a woman between 45 and 60 years old with acute or convalescent COVID-19. The CDR3 region has the DNA TGTGCCAGTAGTATACTAGAACACACCGGGGAGCTGTTTTTT. Translation gives CASSILEHTGELFF.